This T cell receptor (beta chain) was found in a study of T-cell reconstitution after alpha-beta-depleted transplantation in children listed by TCRdb under 2016. About the full investigation: Using TCR repertoire profiling, the study quantitatively followed how T-cell immune reconstitution unfolded in children after TCRalphabeta/CD19-depleted allogeneic hematopoietic cell transplantation.

The treatment or condition label corresponds to: allogeneic hematopoietic cell transplantation with graft depleted of TCRalphabeta T cells and CD19 B cells. The transplant recipients were children given TCRalphabeta/CD19-depleted allogeneic hematopoietic cell grafts. Receptor amplification or capture employed PCR. Sequencing used an Illumina HiSeq 2500. TCR library preparation used molecular barcoding, with unique molecular identifiers applied to normalize quantification of the TCRbeta repertoire. Using fastp at Q25 and MiXCR, TCRdb reprocessed the public reads and kept productive beta chains. Records with the same CDR3 protein are collapsed into one entry carrying the most frequent genes and DNA. The sample table records roughly 150,000 distinct CDR3 sequences; around 10% of these occur just once. The ten biggest clones cover about 13% of the sample. On the study overall, not on this receptor specifically: The high TCRbeta diversity at day 60 in some patients was ascribed to recipient T cells and intrathymic progenitors that had survived conditioning. Over subsequent months, a decline in hyperexpanded clone frequencies was noted, and after one year, T-cell counts and TCRbeta diversity were mostly ascribed to newly produced T cells. The apparently early alphabetaT-cell count recovery about two months after transplant was reportedly dependent on only several hundred rapidly expanded clones derived from non-depleted graft cells.

V and J lose 0 bases and 3 bases, and a span of 16 bases separates them. Including the terminal cysteine and valine, the CDR3 comprises 16 residues. Only CDR3 DNA remains: 48 bases, in frame from the first base. The germline V gene encodes CDR1 SGDLS and CDR2 YYNGEE. Ten or more counts support this clonotype. Its antigen remains undetermined. Within one base of it there is no much larger clone, and no base qualities were kept. The clonotype comes from a boy younger than 10 with acute myeloid leukemia, due to receive a stem cell transplant. Sample: PBMCs, taken before TCRalphabeta/CD19-depleted stem cell transplant. The receptor chain draws on TRBV9 and TRBJ2-7; the D segment could be TRBD1, given 6 matching bases. The sequenced DNA: TGTGCCAGCAGCGTAGTGTGGGACATCGATTTCTACGAGCAGTACGTC. Translation gives CASSVVWDIDFYEQYV.